Each of the 31 T cell receptor beta chains below was sequenced from the same sample in a study of cytomegalovirus exposure and HLA in healthy donors. The data were produced by immunoSEQ multiplex PCR, yet TCRdb's version contains in-frame clones alone and is incomplete. The profile shows 190,000 or so clones, 84% of them singletons. Sequencing used PBMCs. The receptors here all came from a woman aged 18-29 years in good health and CMV-seropositive.

J is TRBJ2-1 and V is TRBV11-1; unclear D gene. The CDR3 sequence is 14 residues long. V gave up 3 bases and J gave up 4 bases, with 10 bases separating them. Looked up from germline, CDR1 is SGHAT and CDR2 is FQDESV (reference sequence). The CDR3 protein is CASSFRGNYNEQFF. The CDR3 coding sequence is TGTGCCAGCAGCTTCCGCGGAAATTACAATGAGCAGTTCTTC.

The chain has TRBV4-1 and TRBJ2-1; TRBD2 matches at 10 bases. CDR3 size: 14 residues. Germline V gives CDR1 MGHRA, CDR2 YSYEKL. Trimming at V came to 4 bases and at J to 9 bases, leaving 6 bases not matched to a gene. CDR3 amino acids: CASSLRLAGSEQFF. For the CDR3, the DNA is TGCGCCAGCAGCCTCCGACTAGCGGGCTCTGAGCAGTTCTTC.

This chain uses TRBV5-4 with TRBJ1-1; 7 nucleotides agree with TRBD1. V dropped 5 bases and J dropped 7; count of bases not matched to a gene: 8. The germline V gene has CDR1 SGHNT and CDR2 YYREEE (reference sequence). This CDR3 has 13 amino acids. The CDR3 is CASRYRDSSEAFF. The CDR3 DNA reads TGTGCCAGCAGGTACCGGGACAGCAGTGAAGCTTTCTTT.

A single count supports this clone. This chain uses TRBV2 with TRBJ2-7, with D unresolved. With 6 bases removed from V and 0 bases from J, the gap between germline ends came to 12 bases. CDR1 is SNHLY and CDR2 is FYNNEI in the germline V gene. The CDR3 covers 14 residues. The CDR3 sequence: CASRGFVSSYEQYF. Written as DNA, the CDR3 is TGTGCCAGCAGGGGCTTCGTTAGCTCCTACGAGCAGTACTTC.

The chain employs TRBV28 and TRBJ2-5; 16 bases line up with TRBD2. V lost 6 bases and J lost 5; bases outside the gene matches: 6. Germline CDR1 and CDR2: MDHEN and SYDVKM. The CDR3 length is 16 residues. The CDR3 sequence: CASSRGLAGGHETQYF. The DNA of the CDR3 is TGTGCCAGCAGCAGGGGACTAGCGGGGGGGCACGAGACCCAGTACTTC.

This sequence joins TRBV7-9 and TRBJ1-1; D unresolved. The CDR3 totals 14 residues. Germline lookup yields CDR1 SEHNR and CDR2 FQNEAQ (reference sequence). The V end was cut by 7 bases, the J end by 1 base, with 13 bases between. The CDR3 sequence is CASIPGMGNTEAFF. CDR3 sequence (DNA): TGTGCCAGCATCCCGGGGATGGGGAACACTGAAGCTTTCTTT.

The chain joins TRBV4-2 to TRBJ2-1, with 12 bases matching TRBD2. CDR1 and CDR2 (germline): LGHNA, YNFKEQ. The CDR3 contains 15 residues. Trimming removed 1 base from V and 7 bases from J; junction bases left unmatched: 2. CDR3 sequence (DNA): TGTGCCAGCAGCCAAGGAGGGACTAGCGGGAATGAGCAGTTCTTC. Amino acids: CASSQGGTSGNEQFF.

The rearrangement links TRBV18 to TRBJ2-1; TRBD2 agrees at 14 bases. J gave up 7 bases and V 6 bases, and 8 bases lay outside the gene matches. Germline V CDR1 and CDR2: KGHSH, LQKENI. The CDR3 extends over 16 amino acids. The CDR3 sequence: CASSLLGLAGGNEQFF. The CDR3 DNA reads TGTGCCAGCTCGCTGCTAGGACTAGCGGGGGGAAATGAGCAGTTCTTC.

This clone was recorded once. This chain joins TRBV2 and TRBJ2-1, with a weak D call TRBD1 (5 bases). Germline loops: CDR1 SNHLY, CDR2 FYNNEI. The V gene lost 6 bases and the J gene lost 7 bases, with 13 bases spanning the gap. The CDR3 sequence is 13 residues long. CDR3 amino acids: CASRGPGENEQFF. For the CDR3, the DNA is TGTGCCAGCAGGGGGCCCGGCGAGAATGAGCAGTTCTTC.

The CDR3 region has the DNA TGTGCAAGTCGCTTACCTAGCGGGAGGAGAGATACCGGGGAGCTGTTTTTT. Residues: CASRLPSGRRDTGELFF. The V and J genes are TRBV12-2 and TRBJ2-2; the table's D gene call, TRBD2, was not cross checked with the DNA. TRBV12-2 is reported as a pseudogene. This CDR3 is built from 17 residues.

This chain joins TRBV5-6 and TRBJ2-3; 8 nucleotides line up with TRBD2. Germline V gives CDR1 SGHDT, CDR2 YYEEEE. The CDR3 runs to 15 residues. V trimming: 5 bases; J trimming: 0 bases; junction bases outside the gene matches: 5. Here the CDR3 DNA reads TGTGCCAGCAGATCTGGACTAGCTAGCACAGATACGCAGTATTTT. Translating gives CASRSGLASTDTQYF.

The V gene is TRBV5-1, the J gene TRBJ2-7; D is possibly TRBD2 (6 bases). This CDR3 contains 12 residues. V lost 5 bases and J 6 bases, leaving 12 bases between the germline ends. CDR1 is SGHRS, CDR2 YFSETQ, per germline. CDR3 amino acids: CASSPAGTEQYF. DNA for the CDR3: TGCGCCAGCAGTCCCGCGGGAACCGAGCAGTACTTC.

This clone was detected only a few times. The chain has TRBV19 and TRBJ2-7; 8 bases fit TRBD1. The germline gives CDR1 LNHDA, CDR2 SQIVND (reference sequence). The CDR3 has 14 residues. V was clipped by 3 bases and J by 3 bases; unmatched bases: 4. CDR3: CASSMTGESYEQYF. In DNA, the CDR3 is TGTGCCAGTAGTATGACAGGGGAGAGCTACGAGCAGTACTTC.

The table lists this clone with a count of one. The CDR3 coding sequence is TGCGCCAGCAGCCAACGGACAGAGAAGAACACTGAAGCTTTCTTT. Translating it yields CASSQRTEKNTEAFF. V and J are TRBV4-1 and TRBJ1-1; perhaps TRBD1 as D (6 bases). Germline V gene data show CDR1 as MGHRA and CDR2 as YSYEKL. There are 15 residues in the CDR3. V dropped 2 bases and J dropped 1 base, with 11 bases sitting between them.

V usage is TRBV5-1 and J usage is TRBJ2-1, with no clear D. CDR1 and CDR2 from the germline V gene are SGHRS and YFSETQ. V lost 1 base and J 5 bases, leaving 10 bases between the germline ends. The CDR3 covers 14 residues. This chain's CDR3 is CASSLLGFDNEQFF. The CDR3 DNA reads TGCGCCAGCAGCTTGTTGGGCTTCGACAATGAGCAGTTCTTC.

This chain uses TRBV29-1 with TRBJ2-5, with TRBD2 matching 10 bases. The CDR3 sequence is 16 residues long. Germline CDR1 is SQVTM and CDR2 is ANQGSEA. J lost 5 bases, V lost 3 bases, and 12 bases had no gene match. The CDR3 region has the DNA TGCAGCGTTGAGGGAGCGGGGGGGGCTTTAGGCGAGACCCAGTACTTC. Protein product: CSVEGAGGALGETQYF.

The gene calls are TRBV6-6 and TRBJ2-3; D call uncertain. Germline V gene data show CDR1 as MNHNY and CDR2 as SVGAGI (reference sequence). The CDR3 loop spans 14 amino acids. The V end lost 5 bases, the J end lost 0 bases, and 9 bases lay between the germline ends. CDR3 DNA: TGTGCCAGCAGTCCACTCGAGAGCACAGATACGCAGTATTTT. Protein product: CASSPLESTDTQYF.

CDR3 bases: TGCGCCAGCAGTCAACCAAAGGGACAGGCTGGAAATGAGCAGTTCTTC. Translating it yields CASSQPKGQAGNEQFF. The chain is built from TRBV23-1 and TRBJ2-1, with TRBD1 matching over 8 bases. TRBV23-1 carries the ORF label, with uncertain function. The trim removed 2 bases at V and 7 bases at J, leaving 10 bases unmatched. This CDR3 comprises 16 residues.

J is TRBJ2-3 and V is TRBV19; no reliable D call. This CDR3 has 12 amino acids. V shed 5 bases and J shed 6 bases, with 9 bases lying between them. CDR1 is LNHDA and CDR2 is SQIVND in the germline V gene (reference sequence). The CDR3 sequence is CASSAEADTQYF. The CDR3 DNA sequence: TGTGCCAGTAGTGCAGAGGCCGATACGCAGTATTTT.

This chain joins TRBV13 and TRBJ1-1, with D perhaps TRBD1 (6 bases). Deletions cut 5 bases from V and 1 base from J, with 14 bases between. CDR1 is PRHDT, CDR2 FYEKMQ, per germline (reference sequence). CDR3 size: 15 residues. This chain's CDR3 is CASSLSGVQNTEAFF. The CDR3 DNA reads TGTGCCAGCAGCCTATCAGGGGTCCAGAACACTGAAGCTTTCTTT.

The V gene is TRBV15, the J gene TRBJ1-1; weak D call: TRBD1 (6 bases). The CDR3 is 16 amino acids. Trimming took 0 bases from V and 1 from J, leaving 12 bases between them. Germline CDR1 reads LNHNV; CDR2 reads YYDKDF (reference sequence). CDR3 sequence: CATSRDHGTRNTEAFF. As DNA, the CDR3 is TGTGCCACCAGCAGAGACCACGGGACAAGGAACACTGAAGCTTTCTTT.

CDR3 residues: CASSLPAGGRDNEQFF. CDR3 DNA sequence: TGTGCCAGCAGCTTACCGGCCGGGGGGCGGGACAATGAGCAGTTCTTC. V and J are TRBV13 and TRBJ2-1; perhaps TRBD2 as D (7 bases). Germline CDR1 reads PRHDT; CDR2 reads FYEKMQ (reference sequence). There are 16 residues in the CDR3. V lost 2 bases and J 5 bases, leaving 16 bases between the germline ends.

The chain has TRBV6-6 and TRBJ2-2, with TRBD1 matching over 9 bases. J gave up 4 bases and V 10 bases, and 7 bases lay outside the gene matches. Germline CDR1 reads MNHNY; CDR2 reads SVGAGI (reference sequence). CDR3 size: 14 residues. The CDR3 nucleotides are TGTGCCATACAGGGGGCGAAGGGCACCGGGGAGCTGTTTTTT. Its translation: CAIQGAKGTGELFF.

This clone has a single count. The chain is built from TRBV18 and TRBJ2-1, with 7 bases that match TRBD1. The V gene's germline CDR1 is KGHSH and CDR2 LQKENI. The CDR3 runs 15 residues. Trimming at V came to 2 bases and at J to 5 bases, leaving 6 bases not matched to a gene. The CDR3 DNA reads as TGTGCCAGCTCACCAATCATGGGACAGAACAATGAGCAGTTCTTC. Protein product: CASSPIMGQNNEQFF. Supplemented by reference TRBV18 and TRBJ2-1, the full variable domain reads NAGVMQNPRHLVRRRGQEARLRCSPMKGHSHVYWYRQLPEEGLKFMVYLQKENIIDESGMPKERFSAEFPKEGPSILRIQQVVRGDSAAYFCASSPIMGQNNEQFFGPGTRLTVL.

The chain joins TRBV2 to TRBJ2-5, with a possible D match to TRBD1 (6 bases). The germline V gene encodes CDR1 SNHLY and CDR2 FYNNEI. Trimming took 4 bases from V and 5 from J, leaving 17 bases between them. The CDR3 runs to 15 residues. This chain's CDR3 is CASSGSRGIGETQYF. The CDR3, as DNA: TGTGCCAGCAGTGGTTCTAGGGGGATTGGGGAGACCCAGTACTTC. Supplemented by reference TRBV2 and TRBJ2-5, the full variable domain reads EPEVTQTPSHQVTQMGQEVILRCVPISNHLYFYWYRQILGQKVEFLVSFYNNEISEKSEIFDDQFSVERPDGSNFTLKIRSTKLEDSAMYFCASSGSRGIGETQYFGPGTRLLVL.

The V and J genes are TRBV5-5 and TRBJ2-7; 8 bases align to TRBD1. The ends lost 2 bases at V and 3 bases at J; junction bases unmatched: 7. The germline V gene encodes CDR1 SGHKS and CDR2 YYEKEE (reference sequence). The CDR3 is 15 residues long. Here the CDR3 reads CASSFSGTGVYEQYF. In nucleotides, the CDR3 is TGTGCCAGCAGCTTCTCCGGGACAGGAGTCTACGAGCAGTACTTC.

The DNA of the CDR3 is TGTGCCAGCAGGGAAAGGACACATGCCTACAATGAGCAGTTCTTC. Encoded protein: CASRERTHAYNEQFF. The rearrangement uses TRBV28 and TRBJ2-1; weak D call: TRBD1 (5 bases). The CDR3 is 15 residues long. With 6 bases removed from V and 2 bases from J, the gap between germline ends came to 14 bases. Germline V gene lookup returns CDR1 MDHEN and CDR2 SYDVKM. Full variable domain (remainder filled in from reference TRBV28 and TRBJ2-1): DVKVTQSSRYLVKRTGEKVFLECVQDMDHENMFWYRQDPGLGLRLIYFSYDVKMKEKGDIPEGYSVSREKKERFSLILESASTNQTSMYLCASRERTHAYNEQFFGPGTRLTVL.

The CDR3, as DNA: TGTGCCAGCAGTGAGTCAAGGAGCTACGAGCAGTACTTC. Protein sequence: CASSESRSYEQYF. The chain employs TRBV2 and TRBJ2-7; D is undetermined. Germline V CDR1 and CDR2: SNHLY, FYNNEI. This CDR3 contains 13 residues. The V end lost 3 bases, the J end lost 3 bases, and 9 bases lay between the germline ends.

The CDR3 reads CAINGGGVSETQYF. In nucleotides, the CDR3 is TGTGCCATCAATGGCGGGGGGGTTTCAGAGACCCAGTACTTC. V and J are TRBV10-3 and TRBJ2-5; TRBD2 aligns across 9 bases. The CDR3 sequence is 14 residues long. V shed 7 bases, J shed 4 bases, and the junction held 7 bases outside the gene matches. The V gene's germline CDR1 is ENHRY and CDR2 SYGVKD.

This chain joins TRBV18 and TRBJ2-2; 8 nucleotides match TRBD1. The V and J ends lost 4 bases and 0 bases, in that order; junction bases with no gene match: 10. Germline loops: CDR1 KGHSH, CDR2 LQKENI. This CDR3 has 18 amino acids. Here the CDR3 reads CASSLGLDRVSNTGELFF. The CDR3 DNA is TGTGCCAGCTCACTCGGGCTGGACAGGGTATCGAACACCGGGGAGCTGTTTTTT.

The DNA for the CDR3 is TGCAGCGTTGATGGAGGGCGGACAGGGAGCACAGATACGCAGTATTTT. It encodes CSVDGGRTGSTDTQYF. The chain combines TRBV29-1 with TRBJ2-3; 8 bases are a match to TRBD1. The germline V gene has CDR1 SQVTM and CDR2 ANQGSEA. CDR3 length: 16 residues. The junction had 8 bases not matched to a gene; V was cut back by 3 bases and J by 0 bases.